Listed here are 29 T cell receptor beta chains from one sample, sequenced in a study of T cell changes during pregnancy in multiple sclerosis. Sequencing used immunoSEQ multiplex PCR; TCRdb keeps in-frame clones, though not all of them. The table shows 65,000 to 95,000 clones, with 85% to 95% occurring only once. Here the sequenced sample was peripheral blood, taken after pregnancy. The receptors shown here come from a female donor in good health, enrolled as a control in a pregnancy study.

V and J are TRBV9 and TRBJ2-1, with TRBD2 identical over 12 bases. The CDR3 has 18 residues. CDR1 and CDR2 (germline): SGDLS, YYNGEE. The J segment lost 6 bases and the V segment lost 0 bases, leaving 10 bases of the junction unmatched. The CDR3 bases are TGTGCCAGCAGCGTAGCCCTGGAGGGACTAGCGGGCCTCAATGAGCAGTTCTTC. Its translation: CASSVALEGLAGLNEQFF.

Remarks on this clone: One junction end does not reproduce the germline sequence, and a read error may be involved. This rearrangement joins TRBV7-9 to TRBJ2-3, with D possibly being TRBD1 (6 bases). CDR3 size: 13 residues. Germline values: CDR1 SEHNR, CDR2 FQNEAQ (reference sequence). The CDR3 DNA follows: TGTGCCAGCAGCTTAGCGGGGGCCAGCGGAAGGGGATTT. It encodes CASSLAGASGRGF. Combining the CDR3 with reference TRBV7-9 and TRBJ2-3 gives the whole variable domain DTGVSQNPRHKITKRGQNVTFRCDPISEHNRLYWYRQTLGQGPEFLTYFQNEAQLEKSRLLSDRFSAERPKGSFSTLEIQRTEQGDSAMYLCASSLAGASGRGFGPGTRLTVL.

This rearrangement joins TRBV6-1 to TRBJ2-7; 8 bases line up with TRBD2. Germline V CDR1 and CDR2: MNHNS, SASEGT. V dropped 8 bases and J dropped 2; count of bases not matched to a gene: 5. This CDR3 contains 13 residues. In nucleotides, the CDR3 is TGTGCCAGCTTAGCGGGATCCGCCTACGAGCAGTACTTC. Its translation: CASLAGSAYEQYF.

This chain joins TRBV2 and TRBJ2-7, with D tentatively TRBD1 (5 bases). Germline CDR1 is SNHLY and CDR2 is FYNNEI. The CDR3 is 15 residues long. V was clipped by 6 bases and J by 2 bases, with 17 bases between them. For the CDR3, the DNA is TGTGCCAGCAGAGTCAGCCGGCAGGGTACCTACGAGCAGTACTTC. It specifies CASRVSRQGTYEQYF.

The gene calls are TRBV11-2 and TRBJ2-1; maybe TRBD1 (6 bases). The CDR3 runs 14 residues. Germline assignment: CDR1 SGHAT and CDR2 FQNNGV. Trimming took off 4 bases at V and 9 bases at J, with 16 bases between the two ends. The CDR3 DNA reads as TGTGCCAGCAGCTCCAATAGGGGGTGGGGTGAGCAGTTCTTC. Translation: CASSSNRGWGEQFF.

This chain joins TRBV19 and TRBJ2-2; 7 bases line up with TRBD1. The CDR3 sequence is 15 residues long. In germline, CDR1 is LNHDA, CDR2 SQIVND (reference sequence). The trim removed 7 bases at V and 0 bases at J, leaving 5 bases unmatched. CDR3 sequence: CASKGGSTNTGELFF. The CDR3 nucleotides are TGTGCCAGTAAAGGGGGCAGTACGAACACCGGGGAGCTGTTTTTT.

The chain carries TRBV13 and TRBJ2-7; 8 bases match TRBD1. The germline CDR1 and CDR2 sequences are PRHDT and FYEKMQ (reference sequence). The J segment lost 6 bases and the V segment lost 5 bases, leaving 18 bases of the junction unmatched. The CDR3 contains 17 residues. The CDR3: CASSPEGWAGGIGEQYF. The DNA of the CDR3 is TGTGCCAGCAGCCCCGAAGGTTGGGCAGGGGGCATCGGCGAGCAGTACTTC.

This sequence joins TRBV5-1 and TRBJ2-1; 9 positions agree with TRBD1. The V segment lost 1 base and the J segment 6 bases; nucleotides outside the gene matches: 5. CDR1 is SGHRS, CDR2 YFSETQ, per germline. The CDR3 has 15 amino acids. CDR3 loop: CASSLQQGAPNEQFF. As DNA, the CDR3 is TGCGCCAGCAGCTTGCAACAGGGGGCTCCCAATGAGCAGTTCTTC. The whole variable domain, filled in from reference TRBV5-1 and TRBJ2-1, reads KAGVTQTPRYLIKTRGQQVTLSCSPISGHRSVSWYQQTPGQGLQFLFEYFSETQRNKGNFPGRFSGRQFSNSRSEMNVSTLELGDSALYLCASSLQQGAPNEQFFGPGTRLTVL.

This clone was recorded only once. The chain recombines TRBV9 with TRBJ2-2; TRBD2 might be the D (5 bases). The length of the CDR3 is 16 residues. Germline V gene data show CDR1 as SGDLS and CDR2 as YYNGEE. The V gene lost 4 bases and the J gene lost 1 base, with 14 bases spanning the gap. CDR3 sequence: CASSPRGEMNTGELFF. The CDR3 DNA reads as TGTGCCAGCAGCCCTCGGGGAGAAATGAACACCGGGGAGCTGTTTTTT.

This rearrangement joins TRBV28 to TRBJ1-1; the D gene is possibly TRBD1 (6 bases). In germline, CDR1 is MDHEN, CDR2 SYDVKM. The CDR3 consists of 12 residues. Trimming stripped 6 bases from V and 8 bases from J, with 13 bases between. The CDR3 bases are TGTGCCAGCAGCGCGACAGGACCCGAAGCTTTCTTT. Protein: CASSATGPEAFF.

CDR3 loop: CASSLGLAGGTDTQYF. The CDR3 DNA is TGCGCCAGCAGCTTGGGGCTAGCGGGGGGGACAGATACGCAGTATTTT. The chain joins TRBV5-1 to TRBJ2-3, with 12 bases matching TRBD2. This CDR3 contains 16 residues. In germline, CDR1 is SGHRS, CDR2 YFSETQ. V gave up 0 bases and J gave up 3 bases; unmatched junction bases: 2.

This clone was seen only once. The chain employs TRBV7-3 and TRBJ1-1; 8 bases are shared with TRBD1. V was clipped by 4 bases and J by 10 bases; unmatched bases: 8. This CDR3 comprises 13 residues. Germline-derived CDR1 and CDR2 are SGHTA and FQGTGA. CDR3 sequence reads: CASSSTRQGLAFF. The CDR3 coding sequence is TGTGCCAGCAGCTCCACGAGACAGGGGTTAGCTTTCTTT. The variable domain in full, completed from reference TRBV7-3 and TRBJ1-1, reads GAGVSQTPSNKVTEKGKYVELRCDPISGHTALYWYRQSLGQGPEFLIYFQGTGAADDSGLPNDRFFAVRPEGSVSTLKIQRTERGDSAVYLCASSSTRQGLAFFGQGTRLTVV.

The CDR3 region is CASSLSGPYEQYF. CDR3 coding DNA: TGTGCCAGCAGTTTAAGCGGGCCATACGAGCAGTACTTC. The chain employs TRBV27 and TRBJ2-7; D might be TRBD2 (6 bases). In germline, CDR1 is MNHEY, CDR2 SMNVEV (reference sequence). V lost 2 bases to trimming and J lost 4 bases, with 9 bases between them. The CDR3 sequence is 13 residues long.

This clone showed up just a few times. This sequence joins TRBV11-1 and TRBJ1-1, with unresolved D. Germline V gene sequence: CDR1 SGHAT, CDR2 FQDESV (reference sequence). Trimming left V 5 bases short and J 7 bases short, with 17 bases between. The CDR3 covers 14 residues. The CDR3 DNA reads as TGTGCCAGCAGCCACAGAGAGGGCGCGGGTGAAGCTTTCTTT. It translates to CASSHREGAGEAFF.

This chain connects TRBV4-2 to TRBJ2-7; possible D gene TRBD1, 5 bases. The CDR3 is 14 residues long. Trimming pared 1 base from V and 4 bases from J, leaving 11 bases between. Germline V lookup: CDR1 LGHNA, CDR2 YNFKEQ. CDR3 DNA: TGTGCCAGCAGCCAAGCAGGGCAGACATACGAGCAGTACTTC. Protein product: CASSQAGQTYEQYF.

V and J are TRBV19 and TRBJ2-7; D perhaps matches TRBD1 (6 bases). CDR3 length: 16 residues. The germline CDR1 and CDR2 sequences are LNHDA and SQIVND (reference sequence). Trimming took off 6 bases at V and 3 bases at J, with 21 bases between the two ends. The CDR3 DNA is TGTGCCAGTAGCACAACCCGCCGACAGGTCAGCTACGAGCAGTACTTC. Protein product: CASSTTRRQVSYEQYF.

The rearrangement uses TRBV5-1 and TRBJ1-5, with 9 bases aligning to TRBD1. The CDR3 is 15 amino acids. V was clipped by 0 bases and J by 2 bases; unmatched bases: 0. Germline CDR1 SGHRS, CDR2 YFSETQ. CDR3 amino acids: CASSLGTGGNQPQHF. DNA of the CDR3: TGCGCCAGCAGCTTGGGGACAGGGGGCAATCAGCCCCAGCATTTT. Full variable domain (rest looked up from reference TRBV5-1 and TRBJ1-5): KAGVTQTPRYLIKTRGQQVTLSCSPISGHRSVSWYQQTPGQGLQFLFEYFSETQRNKGNFPGRFSGRQFSNSRSEMNVSTLELGDSALYLCASSLGTGGNQPQHFGDGTRLSIL.

This clone was detected a few times. The chain couples TRBV5-4 to TRBJ1-5; 8 nucleotides align to TRBD1. The CDR3 totals 13 residues. Per germline, CDR1 SGHNT and CDR2 YYREEE (reference sequence). Germline trimming cut 6 bases from V and 5 bases from J; bases unmatched to any gene: 4. CDR3 amino acids: CASKDREDQPQHF. The CDR3 DNA sequence: TGTGCCAGCAAGGACAGGGAGGATCAGCCCCAGCATTTT.

The chain uses TRBV6-1 and TRBJ2-3; D call uncertain. The CDR3 extends over 13 amino acids. CDR1 and CDR2 from the germline V gene are MNHNS and SASEGT. V lost 7 bases, J lost 6 bases, and 14 bases lay in between. CDR3 residues: CASMWLSRDTQYF. The CDR3 nucleotides are TGTGCCAGCATGTGGCTTTCTAGGGATACGCAGTATTTT.

This chain joins TRBV21-1 and TRBJ2-1; the table's D call of TRBD2 was not tested on the DNA. TRBV21-1 is listed as a pseudogene. The CDR3 is made up of 14 amino acids. The CDR3 here is CASSTRDFHNEQFF. The CDR3 coding sequence is TGTGCCAGCAGCACCCGGGACTTCCACAATGAGCAGTTCTTC.

The rearrangement uses TRBV5-1 and TRBJ2-3, with 12 positions matching TRBD2. The CDR3 length is 16 residues. Germline lookup yields CDR1 SGHRS and CDR2 YFSETQ. The V segment lost 4 bases and the J segment 1 base; nucleotides outside the gene matches: 4. Here the CDR3 DNA reads TGCGCCAGCAGCACGTGGACTAGCGGGGGCACAGATACGCAGTATTTT. Protein sequence: CASSTWTSGGTDTQYF.

This chain links TRBV6-4 with TRBJ2-2, with D possibly being TRBD2 (6 bases). The V end was cut by 0 bases, the J end by 2 bases, with 10 bases between. Germline V gene lookup returns CDR1 MRHNA and CDR2 SNTAGT. The CDR3 spans 16 residues. The CDR3 coding sequence is TGTGCCAGCAGTGACTCCGGGACTCTTAACACCGGGGAGCTGTTTTTT. Residues: CASSDSGTLNTGELFF.

This rearrangement joins TRBV7-6 to TRBJ2-1; maybe TRBD2 (7 bases). CDR1 is SGHVS and CDR2 is FNYEAQ in the germline V gene. The CDR3 is 15 amino acids. Trimming left V 1 base short and J 7 bases short, with 14 bases between. CDR3 residues: CASSLEGGARNEQFF. CDR3 bases: TGTGCCAGCAGCTTAGAGGGGGGGGCTCGTAATGAGCAGTTCTTC.

This chain uses TRBV28 with TRBJ1-5; 7 nucleotides agree with TRBD1. This CDR3 spans 15 amino acids. The J segment lost 7 bases and the V segment lost 3 bases, leaving 9 bases of the junction unmatched. Germline values: CDR1 MDHEN, CDR2 SYDVKM. CDR3 DNA: TGTGCCAGCAGTTTTAGAGACAGGGCGCAACAGCCCCAGCATTTT. Protein: CASSFRDRAQQPQHF.

The chain recombines TRBV9 with TRBJ2-2; 8 bases agree with TRBD1. This CDR3 is built from 17 residues. Germline CDR1 SGDLS, CDR2 YYNGEE. V lost 0 bases to trimming and J lost 1 base; unmatched junction nucleotides: 5. CDR3 sequence (DNA): TGTGCCAGCAGCGTAGCCACGACAGGGGTGAACACCGGGGAGCTGTTTTTT. Translated, it gives CASSVATTGVNTGELFF.

This chain uses TRBV28 with TRBJ2-5; D unresolved. The germline gives CDR1 MDHEN, CDR2 SYDVKM. The CDR3 covers 10 residues. V was cut by 8 bases and J by 5 bases, with 6 bases left in between. In DNA, the CDR3 is TGTGCCAGCGGAGAGGAGACCCAGTACTTC. It yields the protein CASGEETQYF.

The genes are TRBV4-2 and TRBJ2-1, with TRBD2 matching 10 bases. Germline V gene data show CDR1 as LGHNA and CDR2 as YNFKEQ. CDR3 length: 15 residues. V gave up 6 bases and J gave up 5 bases; unmatched junction bases: 7. CDR3 loop: CASRDLAGDHNEQFF. DNA for the CDR3: TGTGCCAGCAGAGATCTAGCGGGAGATCACAATGAGCAGTTCTTC.

The chain links TRBV15 to TRBJ2-7, with TRBD2 as a possible D gene (6 bases). Germline lookup yields CDR1 LNHNV and CDR2 YYDKDF (reference sequence). The CDR3 covers 16 residues. Trimming left V 2 bases short and J 0 bases short, with 14 bases between. The CDR3 region is CATSRLGGSSSYEQYF. The CDR3 coding sequence is TGTGCCACCAGCAGACTTGGGGGGTCCAGCTCCTACGAGCAGTACTTC.

This chain uses TRBV6-4 with TRBJ2-3, with 7 bases that match TRBD2. The germline gives CDR1 MRHNA, CDR2 SNTAGT. V lost 5 bases and J lost 4; bases outside the gene matches: 3. The CDR3 extends over 13 amino acids. The CDR3 spells CASSTSAADTQYF. The CDR3 DNA follows: TGTGCCAGCAGTACTAGCGCGGCAGATACGCAGTATTTT.